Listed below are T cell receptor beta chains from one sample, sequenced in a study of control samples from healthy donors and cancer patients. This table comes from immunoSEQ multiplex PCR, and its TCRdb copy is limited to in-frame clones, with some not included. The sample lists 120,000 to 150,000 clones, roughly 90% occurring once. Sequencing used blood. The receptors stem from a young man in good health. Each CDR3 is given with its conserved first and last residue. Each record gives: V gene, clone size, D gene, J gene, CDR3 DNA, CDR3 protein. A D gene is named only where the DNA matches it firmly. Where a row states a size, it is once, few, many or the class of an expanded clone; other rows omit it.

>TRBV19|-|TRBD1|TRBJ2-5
TGTGCCAGTAGTAGGTCCAAGCCAGGGGGCACAGAGACCCAGTACTTC
CASSRSKPGGTETQYF
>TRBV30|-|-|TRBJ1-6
TGTGCCTGGAGAAACCGGAAACTGAGCTCCTATAATTCACCCCTCCACTTT
CAWRNRKLSSYNSPLHF
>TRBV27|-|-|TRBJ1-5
TGTGCCAGCGCCAGGGGAGGCCAGCCCCAGCATTTT
CASARGGQPQHF
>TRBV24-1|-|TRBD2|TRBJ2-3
TGTGCCACCAGTGTCCAGCGGGGGGGCCCAGATACGCAGTATTTT
CATSVQRGGPDTQYF
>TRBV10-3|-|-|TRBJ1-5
TGTGCCATCAGTGAGGGATCTGGTCAGCCCCAGCATTTT
CAISEGSGQPQHF
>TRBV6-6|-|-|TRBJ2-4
TGTGCCAGCAGCCTAATGCCAGGGACGGCCAAAAACATTCAGTACTTC
CASSLMPGTAKNIQYF
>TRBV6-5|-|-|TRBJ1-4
TGTGCCGCCCGACCCGCAACTAATGAAAAACTGTTTTTT
CAARPATNEKLFF
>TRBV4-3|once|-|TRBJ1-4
TGCGCCAGCAGCCAAGACAGGAGGAATGAAAAACTGTTTTTT
CASSQDRRNEKLFF
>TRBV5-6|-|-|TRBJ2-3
TGTGCCAGCAGCTTGGGGGCCCACACAGATACGCAGTATTTT
CASSLGAHTDTQYF
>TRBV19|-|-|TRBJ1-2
TGTGCCAGTAGTATAGGGGACACCGGCTATGGCTACACCTTC
CASSIGDTGYGYTF
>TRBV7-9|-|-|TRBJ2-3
TGTGCCAGCAGCTTAGCGGGGGAGAGCACAGATACGCAGTATTTT
CASSLAGESTDTQYF
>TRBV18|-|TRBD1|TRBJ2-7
TGTGCCAGCTCCACGGACAGGGAAAGAAAGTACTTC
CASSTDRERKYF
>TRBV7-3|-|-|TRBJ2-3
TGTGCCAGCAGCTTAACGGGGGGTTCAACAGATACGCAGTATTTT
CASSLTGGSTDTQYF
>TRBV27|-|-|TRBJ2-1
TGTGCCAGCAGCCCGGGACGGGGGTACAATGAGCAGTTCTTC
CASSPGRGYNEQFF
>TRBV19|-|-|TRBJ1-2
TGTGCCAGTAGTTTGGGCAGGGCGTCCTCAAAATATGGCTACACCTTC
CASSLGRASSKYGYTF
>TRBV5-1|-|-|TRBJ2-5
TGCGCCAGCAGGATCAGGGCGCCTCGTCAAGAGACCCAGTACTTC
CASRIRAPRQETQYF
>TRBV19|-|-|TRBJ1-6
TGTGCCAGTAGCCCCGGGCCACACAGATCACCCCTCCACTTT
CASSPGPHRSPLHF
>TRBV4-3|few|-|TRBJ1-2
TGCGCCAGCAGCCAAGATGGCGGGTATGGCTACACCTTC
CASSQDGGYGYTF
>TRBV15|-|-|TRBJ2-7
TGTGCCACCAGCACAAAGACCGAAACCTACGAGCAGTACTTC
CATSTKTETYEQYF
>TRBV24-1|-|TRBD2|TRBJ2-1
TGTGCCACCAGTGATTTGACTAGCGGGTTTCAAAATGAGCAGTTCTTC
CATSDLTSGFQNEQFF
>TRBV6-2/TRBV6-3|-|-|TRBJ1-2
TGTGCCAGCAGCTGGGACCGACCTGGGAGCTACACCTTC
CASSWDRPGSYTF
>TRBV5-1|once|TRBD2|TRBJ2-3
TGCGCCAGCAGCTTGGTAAAAGCGGGAGGGTCAGATACGCAGTATTTT
CASSLVKAGGSDTQYF
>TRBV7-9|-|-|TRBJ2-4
TGTGCCAGCAGTTGGGATACGGAAAACATTCAGTACTTC
CASSWDTENIQYF
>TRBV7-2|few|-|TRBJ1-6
TGTGCCAGCAGCTTAGGCCCCCAAGAGTTAATGGGATTCCACTTT
CASSLGPQELMGFHF
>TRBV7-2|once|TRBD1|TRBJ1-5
TGTGCCAGCAGCTCTCGGACAGGGTTCAATCAGCCCCAGCATTTT
CASSSRTGFNQPQHF
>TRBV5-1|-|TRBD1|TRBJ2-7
TGCGCCAGCAGCTTGACTCCAGGGGGTTCCTACGAGCAGTACTTC
CASSLTPGGSYEQYF
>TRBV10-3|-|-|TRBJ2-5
TGTGCCATCAGTGAAGGTCTAGAGACCCAGTACTTC
CAISEGLETQYF
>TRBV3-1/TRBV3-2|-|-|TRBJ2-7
TGTGCCAGCAGCCAAGCCGACGACTCCTACGAGCAGTACTTC
CASSQADDSYEQYF
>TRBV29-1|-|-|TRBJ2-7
TGCAGCGTTGGCAGTACCGCAACCTACGAGCAGTACTTC
CSVGSTATYEQYF
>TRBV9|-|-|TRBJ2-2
TGTGCCAGCAGCGTAGGCAGGCTCAACACCGGGGAGCTGTTTTTT
CASSVGRLNTGELFF
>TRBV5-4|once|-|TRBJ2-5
TGTGCCAGCCGGGGGAGCCCTCAAGAGACCCAGTACTTC
CASRGSPQETQYF
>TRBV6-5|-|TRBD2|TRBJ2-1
TGTGCCAGCAGGACTAGCGGGAGCGATGAGCAGTTCTTC
CASRTSGSDEQFF
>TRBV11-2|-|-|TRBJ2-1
TGTGCCAGCACCAAGGGGGGCGGGGGAGGTTACTACAATGAGCAGTTCTTC
CASTKGGGGGYYNEQFF
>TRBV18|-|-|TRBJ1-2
TGTGCCAGCTCATTGGGGCCGAGGGGGAATGGCTACACCTTC
CASSLGPRGNGYTF
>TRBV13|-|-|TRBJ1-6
TGTGCCAGCAGCTTAATGGCAAGCTCCTATAATTCACCCCTCCACTTT
CASSLMASSYNSPLHF
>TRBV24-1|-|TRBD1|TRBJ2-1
TGTGCCACCAGTGATCCAGGGACAGGGAGTAGGGTGGAGCAGTTCTTC
CATSDPGTGSRVEQFF
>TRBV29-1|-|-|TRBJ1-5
TGCAGCGTTGTCGAGGGGTATAGCAATCAGCCCCAGCATTTT
CSVVEGYSNQPQHF
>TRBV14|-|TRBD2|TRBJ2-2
TGTGCCAGCAGGATGGGACTAGCGGGAGTTACCGGGGAGCTGTTTTTT
CASRMGLAGVTGELFF
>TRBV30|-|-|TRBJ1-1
TGTGCCTGGAACGACGGTAACACTGAAGCTTTCTTT
CAWNDGNTEAFF
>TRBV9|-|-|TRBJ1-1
TGTGCCAGCACTGAAGCTTTCTTT
CASTEAFF
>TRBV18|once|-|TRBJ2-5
TGTGCCAGCTCACCACCGAATCAAGAGACCCAGTACTTC
CASSPPNQETQYF